These 20 T cell receptor beta chains were all obtained from the same sample, sequenced in a study of T cells in Graves' hyperthyroidism and ophthalmopathy. RNA transcripts yielded amplified TCR beta CDR3 regions. TCR CDR3 regions were first amplified by RT-PCR with HTBI primers. One entry per CDR3 protein results from TCRdb running MiXCR on the multiplex PCR reads. The table shows a few hundred thousand distinct CDR3 sequences, with about 14% occurring only once. Sequenced input: blood. The receptors stem from a woman aged 25 to 39 with Graves' ophthalmopathy.

This clonotype was found many times. This chain connects TRBV12-3 or TRBV12-4 to TRBJ2-2, with 9 bases fitting TRBD2. The V and J ends lost 5 bases and 7 bases, in that order; junction bases with no gene match: 5. CDR3 length: 14 residues. The CDR3 sequence is CASSARGGGGELFF. DNA of the CDR3: TGTGCCAGCAGTGCGCGGGGGGGCGGCGGGGAGCTGTTTTTT.

This clonotype came up a few times. The CDR3 ends on some other residue instead of the conserved phenylalanine or tryptophan, so this is likely a read error. V usage is TRBV2 and J usage is TRBJ1-5, with D perhaps TRBD1 (5 bases). Germline values: CDR1 SNHLY, CDR2 FYNNEI. Trimming stripped 3 bases from V and 4 bases from J, with 13 bases between. The CDR3 loop spans 15 amino acids. CDR3 protein: CASSDTGGTNQPQHL. The CDR3 region has the DNA TGTGCCAGCAGTGACACGGGGGGAACTAATCAGCCCCAGCATCTT.

A remark on this clonotype: Since a much larger clone is just one base distant, this may be a read error. This chain connects TRBV5-6 to TRBJ1-2, with D hard to call. The CDR3 is made up of 13 amino acids. V dropped 4 bases and J dropped 8 bases, with 15 bases sitting between them. CDR1 and CDR2 (germline): SGHDT, YYEEEE. The CDR3 protein is CASSQGRVVGYTF. In DNA form, the CDR3 reads TGTGCCAGCAGCCAAGGACGAGTTGTGGGCTACACCTTC.

This clonotype was counted a few times. The V and J genes are TRBV28 and TRBJ1-5, with D tentatively TRBD1 (6 bases). The ends were cut back, 5 bases at V and 3 bases at J, with 11 bases in the middle. Germline V gene lookup returns CDR1 MDHEN and CDR2 SYDVKM. The length of the CDR3 is 14 residues. CDR3: CASSGQFLNQPQHF. In nucleotides, the CDR3 is TGTGCCAGCAGTGGACAGTTCCTCAATCAGCCCCAGCATTTT.

The genes are TRBV6-5 and TRBJ1-4, with D possibly TRBD1 on 6 matching bases. CDR1 and CDR2 (germline): MNHEY, SVGAGI. The CDR3 is made up of 15 amino acids. V lost 2 bases and J 7 bases, leaving 14 bases between the germline ends. CDR3 protein: CASSYVGAGSEKLFF. The CDR3 coding sequence is TGTGCCAGCAGTTACGTGGGGGCGGGGAGTGAAAAACTGTTTTTT.

This clonotype was recorded a few times. The gene calls are TRBV7-9 and TRBJ1-2; TRBD1 matches 10 bases. Germline-derived CDR1 and CDR2 are SEHNR and FQNEAQ (reference sequence). The CDR3 sequence is 14 residues long. V trimming: 6 bases; J trimming: 6 bases; junction bases outside the gene matches: 7. The CDR3 region has the DNA TGTGCCAGCAGAAGAACCGGGACAGGGGATGGCTACACCTTC. Encoded protein: CASRRTGTGDGYTF.

This clonotype showed up just a few times. V and J are TRBV9 and TRBJ1-6, with 10 bases identical to TRBD1. The CDR3 consists of 18 residues. V lost 3 bases and J lost 4; bases outside the gene matches: 10. From germline, CDR1 is SGDLS and CDR2 YYNGEE. In nucleotides, the CDR3 is TGTGCCAGCAGCGGAACCCCGGACAGGGGGGGTTATAATTCACCCCTCCACTTT. Translation gives CASSGTPDRGGYNSPLHF.

This clonotype occurred a few times. This rearrangement joins TRBV3-1 to TRBJ2-4, with D tentatively TRBD1 (6 bases). This CDR3 contains 12 residues. CDR1 LGHDT and CDR2 YNNKEL come from the germline V gene (reference sequence). V was pared by 7 bases and J by 5 bases, with 9 bases between. CDR3 residues: CASTDRQNIQYF. The CDR3 DNA reads as TGTGCCAGCACGGACAGACAAAACATTCAGTACTTC.

In its sample, this clonotype was seen many times. V and J are TRBV28 and TRBJ2-5, with D unclear. The length of the CDR3 is 12 residues. Deletions cut 6 bases from V and 5 bases from J, with 10 bases between. Per germline, CDR1 MDHEN and CDR2 SYDVKM. CDR3 DNA sequence: TGTGCCAGCAGCCCCCAGTACGAGACCCAGTACTTC. It translates to CASSPQYETQYF.

This clonotype was recorded a few times. The chain joins TRBV7-6 to TRBJ2-6; 8 positions match TRBD1. V lost 2 bases and J lost 5; bases outside the gene matches: 8. Germline CDR1 and CDR2: SGHVS and FNYEAQ. This CDR3 region has 17 residues. CDR3 region: CASSLTQGAQWANVLTF. The CDR3 DNA sequence: TGTGCCAGCAGCTTAACCCAGGGGGCGCAGTGGGCCAACGTCCTGACTTTC.

This clonotype appeared many times. The chain uses TRBV11-1 and TRBJ2-1; unclear D gene. This CDR3 contains 15 residues. Germline CDR1 and CDR2: SGHAT and FQDESV (reference sequence). Trimming took off 5 bases at V and 0 bases at J, with 11 bases between the two ends. The CDR3 bases are TGTGCCAGCAGCCCGTTGGCCAGCTCCTACAATGAGCAGTTCTTC. Amino acids: CASSPLASSYNEQFF.

This clonotype was counted only a few times. The chain links TRBV28 to TRBJ2-3, with TRBD2 as a possible D gene (7 bases). This CDR3 comprises 14 residues. Trimming removed 6 bases from V and 4 bases from J, with 14 bases in between. CDR1 is MDHEN, CDR2 SYDVKM, per germline. The CDR3 protein is CASRVGGASDTQYF. The DNA for the CDR3 is TGTGCCAGCAGGGTGGGGGGGGCCTCAGATACGCAGTATTTT.

This clonotype was detected only a few times. Here the CDR3 reads CAISVGGSGPSTDTQYF. CDR3 DNA sequence: TGTGCCATCAGTGTCGGGGGGTCAGGACCTAGCACAGATACGCAGTATTTT. This chain uses TRBV10-3 with TRBJ2-3, with 7 bases matching TRBD2. The CDR3 loop spans 17 amino acids. Germline V lookup: CDR1 ENHRY, CDR2 SYGVKD. Trimming cost V 4 bases and J 0 bases; bases outside gene matches: 10.

The rearrangement links TRBV7-3 to TRBJ2-1; 9 bases map to TRBD2. In germline, CDR1 is SGHTA, CDR2 FQGTGA. This CDR3 is 15 amino acids long. Trimming at V came to 2 bases and at J to 7 bases, leaving 6 bases not matched to a gene. CDR3 residues: CASSLGVSGSNEQFF. The CDR3 DNA reads as TGTGCCAGCAGCTTAGGCGTTAGCGGGAGTAATGAGCAGTTCTTC.

This clonotype appeared a few times. The CDR3 spells CASSVRGPLDIQYF. Here the CDR3 DNA reads TGTGCCAGCAGCGTGAGGGGGCCCCTGGACATTCAGTACTTC. The chain joins TRBV13 to TRBJ2-4, with 7 bases aligning to TRBD1. This CDR3 is 14 amino acids long. Germline lookup yields CDR1 PRHDT and CDR2 FYEKMQ (reference sequence). V lost 5 bases and J lost 8; bases outside the gene matches: 9.

This clonotype was found a few times. The V and J genes are TRBV4-2 and TRBJ2-7, with D perhaps given as TRBD1 or TRBD2 (5 bases each). The V end was cut by 4 bases, the J end by 3 bases, with 19 bases between. The CDR3 extends over 16 amino acids. The V gene's germline CDR1 is LGHNA and CDR2 YNFKEQ. CDR3 amino acids: CASSRDPLGDDYEQYF. The CDR3 DNA reads TGTGCCAGCAGCCGGGACCCGCTGGGGGACGACTACGAGCAGTACTTC.

This clonotype appeared many times. The chain joins TRBV29-1 to TRBJ2-1, with unresolved D. The germline V gene has CDR1 SQVTM and CDR2 ANQGSEA. The CDR3 runs to 11 residues. Deletions cut 3 bases from V and 8 bases from J, with 8 bases between. The CDR3 DNA is TGCAGCGTTGACCCTAGTCATGAGCAGTTCTTC. It is translated as CSVDPSHEQFF.

This clonotype was picked up a small number of times. J is TRBJ2-3 and V is TRBV12-3 or TRBV12-4; D uncertain. With 6 bases removed from V and 3 bases from J, the gap between germline ends came to 19 bases. CDR3 length equals 16 residues. CDR3 residues: CASSSQTWAATDTQYF. The CDR3 DNA reads as TGTGCCAGCAGCTCGCAGACATGGGCGGCTACAGATACGCAGTATTTT.

The gene calls are TRBV29-1 and TRBJ2-7; D unclear. CDR3 length: 13 amino acids. V shed 7 bases and J shed 0 bases, with 13 bases lying between them. CDR1 is SQVTM and CDR2 is ANQGSEA in the germline V gene. Written as DNA, the CDR3 is TGCAGCGGTCAGAGTCGGAGCTCCTACGAGCAGTACTTC. It codes for CSGQSRSSYEQYF.

This clonotype was detected only a few times. The rearrangement joins TRBV9 to TRBJ2-7; maybe TRBD1 (6 bases). V was pared by 0 bases and J by 5 bases, with 12 bases between. Germline loops: CDR1 SGDLS, CDR2 YYNGEE. There are 14 residues in the CDR3. The CDR3 is CASSVEGVPNEQYF. As DNA, the CDR3 is TGTGCCAGCAGCGTAGAGGGGGTCCCGAACGAGCAGTACTTC.